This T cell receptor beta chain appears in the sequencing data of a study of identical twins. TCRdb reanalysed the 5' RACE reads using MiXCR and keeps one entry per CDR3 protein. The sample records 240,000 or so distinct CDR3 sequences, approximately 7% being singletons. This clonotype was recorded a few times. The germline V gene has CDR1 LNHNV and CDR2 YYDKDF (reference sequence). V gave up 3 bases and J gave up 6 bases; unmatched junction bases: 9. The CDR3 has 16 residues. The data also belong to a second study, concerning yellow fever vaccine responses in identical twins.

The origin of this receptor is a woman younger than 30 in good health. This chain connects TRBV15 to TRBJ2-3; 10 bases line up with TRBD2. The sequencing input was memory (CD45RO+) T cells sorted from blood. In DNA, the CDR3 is TGTGCCACCAGCAGCCGCTTAGCGGGGGGAACGGATACGCAGTATTTT. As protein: CATSSRLAGGTDTQYF.